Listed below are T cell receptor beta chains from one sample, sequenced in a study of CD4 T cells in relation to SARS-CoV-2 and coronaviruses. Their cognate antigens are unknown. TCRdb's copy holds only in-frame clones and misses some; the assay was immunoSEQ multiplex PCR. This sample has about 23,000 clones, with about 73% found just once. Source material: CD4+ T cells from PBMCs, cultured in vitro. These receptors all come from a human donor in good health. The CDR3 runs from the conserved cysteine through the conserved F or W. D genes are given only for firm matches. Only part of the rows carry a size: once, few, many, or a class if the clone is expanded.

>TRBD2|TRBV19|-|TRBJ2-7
TGTGCCAGTAGTATAGACAAACTAGCGGGGGTCGGCGAGCAGTACTTC
CASSIDKLAGVGEQYF
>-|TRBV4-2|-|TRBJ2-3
TGTGCCAGCAGCCAAGTCATAAGGGGCCCCCGAGGACCCACGCAGTATTTT
CASSQVIRGPRGPTQYF
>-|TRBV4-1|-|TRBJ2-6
TGCGCCAGCAGCCAAGATCATCGCGGCAGCTCTGGGGCCAACGTCCTGACTTTC
CASSQDHRGSSGANVLTF
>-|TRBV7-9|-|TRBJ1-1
TGTGCCAGCAGCTTAAATGAAGCTTTCTTT
CASSLNEAFF
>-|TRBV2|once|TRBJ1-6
TGTGCCAGCAGCGATCCGGGACGGAGTAATTCACCCCTCCACTTT
CASSDPGRSNSPLHF
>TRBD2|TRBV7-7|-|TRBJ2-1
TGTGCTAGCAGTCCTCTAGCGGGGAACTACAATGAGCAGTTCTTC
CASSPLAGNYNEQFF
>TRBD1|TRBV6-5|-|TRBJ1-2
TGTGCCAGCAGGAGGGACAGGGCAAACTATGGCTACACCTTC
CASRRDRANYGYTF
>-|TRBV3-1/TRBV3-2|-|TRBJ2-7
TGTGCCAGCAGCGACGACAGGACTAGGGCCGCCTTCGAGCAGTACTTC
CASSDDRTRAAFEQYF
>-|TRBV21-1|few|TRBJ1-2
TGTGCCAGCACCCGAGACGGAGTCTATGGCTACACCTTC
CASTRDGVYGYTF
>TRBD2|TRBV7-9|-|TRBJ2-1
TGTGCCAGCAGCTGGGGGTTGGGGGGGTCCAATGAGCAGTTCTTC
CASSWGLGGSNEQFF
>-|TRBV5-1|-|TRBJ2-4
TGCGCCAGCAGCTTTGCGGGGGCTGAAGGCATTCAGTACTTC
CASSFAGAEGIQYF
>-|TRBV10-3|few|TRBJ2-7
TGTGCCATCAGTGCCGGGACTCCTTCCTACGAGCAGTACTTC
CAISAGTPSYEQYF
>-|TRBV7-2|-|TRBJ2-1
TGTGCCAGCAGCTTAGGCCCCGTTGTGGCGTACAATGAGCAGTTCTTC
CASSLGPVVAYNEQFF
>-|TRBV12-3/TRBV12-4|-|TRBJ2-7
TGTGCCAGCAGTTCCCACACCGGAAACGAGCAGTACTTC
CASSSHTGNEQYF
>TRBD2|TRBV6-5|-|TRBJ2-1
TGTGCCAGCAGTTATTGGACTAGCGGGAGTAGTATTGAGCAGTTCTTC
CASSYWTSGSSIEQFF
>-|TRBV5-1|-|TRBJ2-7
TGCGCCAGTAAAAACCTCAGGGGTGCGGACGAGCAGTACTTC
CASKNLRGADEQYF
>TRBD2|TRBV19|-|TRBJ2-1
TGTGCCAGTAGGACTAGCGGGGGGGCTGGGAATGAGCAGTTCTTC
CASRTSGGAGNEQFF
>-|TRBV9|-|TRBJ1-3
TGTGCCAGCAGCGTAGAGGGGTTCGGAAACACCATATATTTT
CASSVEGFGNTIYF
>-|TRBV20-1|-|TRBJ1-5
TGCAGTGCTAGTAGTAAGGGGGGTGCGCCCCAGCATTTT
CSASSKGGAPQHF
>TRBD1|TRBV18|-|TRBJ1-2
TGTGCCAGCTCGGGACAGGGGACGGACTATGGCTACACCTTC
CASSGQGTDYGYTF
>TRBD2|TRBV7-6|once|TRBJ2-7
TGTGCCAGCAGCTTAGCGGTAGCGGGGGGTTTCGGCGAGCAGTACTTC
CASSLAVAGGFGEQYF
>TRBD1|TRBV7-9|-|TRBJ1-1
TGTGCCAGCAGCTTAGCTGGGACAGTCGAAGCTTTCTTT
CASSLAGTVEAFF
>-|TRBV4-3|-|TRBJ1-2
TGCGCCAGCAGCCAAGAGTTCGGAAGTGGCTACACCTTC
CASSQEFGSGYTF
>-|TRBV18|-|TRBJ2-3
TGTGCCAGCTCACCCGGTGTAAAGGCAGATACGCAGTATTTT
CASSPGVKADTQYF
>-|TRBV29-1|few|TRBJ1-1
TGCAGCGTTGTGCCCAGGAGTAGGAACACTGAAGCTTTCTTT
CSVVPRSRNTEAFF
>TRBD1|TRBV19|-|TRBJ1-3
TGTGCCAGTAGTCCCAGGACAGGCATCTCTGGAAACACCATATATTTT
CASSPRTGISGNTIYF
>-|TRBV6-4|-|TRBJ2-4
TGTGCCAGCAGCGATCACGGACCTTGGAGGGGCCAGTACTTC
CASSDHGPWRGQYF
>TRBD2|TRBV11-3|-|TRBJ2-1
TGTGCCAGCAGCCTCCAGGCGGCGGGGGGTTACAATGAGCAGTTCTTC
CASSLQAAGGYNEQFF
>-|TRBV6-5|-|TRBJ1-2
TGTGCCAGCGCCTCGGGGGACTATGGCTACACCTTC
CASASGDYGYTF
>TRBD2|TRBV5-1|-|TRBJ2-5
TGCGCCAGCAGCGTTACTAGCGGCCAAGAGACCCAGTACTTC
CASSVTSGQETQYF
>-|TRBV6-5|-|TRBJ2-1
TGTGCCACCCTCCGAGGGGGTCATGAGCAGTTCTTC
CATLRGGHEQFF
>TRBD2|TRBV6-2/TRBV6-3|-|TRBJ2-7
TGTGCCAGCAGTTACTCAGGACTAGCGGGTGTCAGGTACGAGCAGTACTTC
CASSYSGLAGVRYEQYF
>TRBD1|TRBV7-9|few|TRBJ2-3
TGTGCCAGCAGCTTAACTAGACAGGGTAGCACAGATACGCAGTATTTT
CASSLTRQGSTDTQYF
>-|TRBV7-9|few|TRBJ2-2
TGTGCCAGCAGCTTTACCGGGGGCCTGAACACCGGGGAGCTGTTTTTT
CASSFTGGLNTGELFF
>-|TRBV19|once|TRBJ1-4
TGTGCCAGTAGATCCCAGGACGGAGCAACTAATGAAAAACTGTTTTTT
CASRSQDGATNEKLFF